The rows below give T cell receptor beta chains drawn from one sample of a study of blood T cell repertoires in COVID-19. Produced via immunoSEQ multiplex PCR; TCRdb's table is partial and in-frame only. The table lists about 310,000 clones, approximately 91% of them singletons. The sample taken for sequencing was PBMCs or T cells enriched from blood (not recorded which). These receptors were collected from a woman in her thirties or forties who had recovered from COVID-19. CDR3s include the opening cysteine and the closing phenylalanine or tryptophan. D genes are given only for firm matches. Expanded clones are given a class, and other clones once, few, many or no size at all.

V	J	size	D	CDR3	DNA
TRBV30	TRBJ1-4	-	-	CAWSMNGGREKLFF	TGTGCCTGGAGCATGAATGGGGGCCGGGAAAAACTGTTTTTT
TRBV11-3	TRBJ2-5	-	TRBD2	CASSLEGGDQETQYF	TGTGCCAGCAGCTTAGAGGGGGGGGACCAAGAGACCCAGTACTTC
TRBV5-4	TRBJ2-5	-	-	CASSLAPGVRETQYF	TGTGCCAGCAGCTTGGCTCCGGGAGTTCGGGAGACCCAGTACTTC
TRBV5-1	TRBJ2-5	-	-	CASSFRWGRELGETQYF	TGCGCCAGCAGCTTCCGATGGGGGCGGGAGTTGGGAGAGACCCAGTACTTC
TRBV7-9	TRBJ1-4	few	-	CASSFVGNTGDLFF	TGTGCCAGCAGCTTCGTCGGGAACACGGGGGACCTGTTTTTT
TRBV5-8	TRBJ1-6	-	-	CASSLRGSPLHF	TGTGCCAGCAGCTTGAGGGGTTCACCCCTCCACTTT
TRBV19	TRBJ2-7	-	-	CASSINGGFEQYF	TGTGCCAGTAGTATTAATGGGGGGTTCGAGCAGTACTTC
TRBV5-6	TRBJ2-3	few	TRBD2	CASSRIGGGRVTDTQYF	TGTGCCAGCAGTCGCATAGGGGGCGGGAGGGTAACAGATACGCAGTATTTT
TRBV11-3	TRBJ2-5	-	TRBD1	CASSLRTGEETQYF	TGTGCCAGCAGCCTCCGGACAGGGGAAGAGACCCAGTACTTC
TRBV28	TRBJ1-4	-	-	CASSLTGETNEKLFF	TGTGCCAGCAGTTTAACCGGGGAAACTAATGAAAAACTGTTTTTT
TRBV21-1	TRBJ2-1	-	-	CASSRGTGDSFEQFF	TGTGCCAGCAGCAGGGGGACAGGGGATTCTTTCGAGCAGTTCTTC
TRBV29-1	TRBJ1-2	-	TRBD1	CSVGKNLQGNYGYTF	TGCAGCGTTGGGAAAAACCTACAGGGGAACTATGGCTACACCTTC
TRBV1	TRBJ2-1	once	-	CTSSRGRPGTSGISSYNEQFF	TGCACCAGCAGCCGAGGCCGCCCCGGGACTAGCGGGATTAGCTCCTACAATGAGCAGTTCTTC
TRBV10-3	TRBJ1-5	-	TRBD1	CAISESSGRGQSQPQHF	TGTGCCATCAGTGAGTCGTCGGGCAGGGGGCAAAGTCAGCCCCAGCATTTT
TRBV9	TRBJ2-1	-	-	CASESGLDVKQFF	TGTGCCAGCGAGAGCGGGCTGGATGTTAAGCAGTTCTTC
TRBV28	TRBJ1-4	-	TRBD1	CASSSGTGVEKLFF	TGTGCCAGCAGTTCCGGGACAGGGGTCGAAAAACTGTTTTTT
TRBV10-2	TRBJ2-1	-	TRBD1	CASRGPGQGYNEQFF	TGCGCCAGCAGGGGACCGGGACAGGGGTACAATGAGCAGTTCTTC
TRBV28	TRBJ2-3	once	TRBD1	CASVPNRGFSTDTQYF	TGTGCCAGCGTACCTAACAGGGGGTTCAGCACAGATACGCAGTATTTT
TRBV9	TRBJ1-1	-	-	CASSTHGVSTEAFF	TGTGCCAGCAGCACCCACGGGGTAAGCACTGAAGCTTTCTTT
TRBV9	TRBJ1-4	-	TRBD1	CASSPGTGGASNEKLFF	TGTGCCAGCAGCCCAGGGACAGGGGGCGCTTCTAATGAAAAACTGTTTTTT
TRBV12-3/TRBV12-4	TRBJ2-2	-	-	CASSLTLAGELFF	TGTGCCAGCAGCCTAACCTTAGCCGGGGAGCTGTTTTTT
TRBV4-3	TRBJ1-1	once	TRBD1	CASSVRQGIAFF	TGCGCCAGCAGCGTCCGACAGGGGATTGCTTTCTTT
TRBV27	TRBJ2-1	-	-	CASTPGEVPFF	TGTGCCAGCACCCCCGGGGAGGTCCCGTTCTTC
TRBV4-1	TRBJ2-3	-	TRBD2	CASSPGPSGGVTDTQYF	TGCGCCAGCAGCCCTGGCCCTAGCGGGGGGGTAACAGATACGCAGTATTTT
TRBV5-1	TRBJ2-3	-	TRBD2	CASRPGGFMLDTQYF	TGCGCCAGCAGACCCGGGGGGTTTATGTTAGATACGCAGTATTTT
TRBV7-2	TRBJ2-2	-	TRBD1	CASRLKGAGTGELFF	TGTGCCAGCAGATTGAAGGGGGCCGGAACCGGGGAGCTGTTTTTT
TRBV30	TRBJ1-2	-	-	CAWRIQGQTNYGYTF	TGTGCCTGGAGAATCCAGGGACAAACTAACTATGGCTACACCTTC
TRBV4-1	TRBJ1-5	-	-	CASSQEQGSTQPQHF	TGCGCCAGCAGCCAAGAGCAGGGGTCTACTCAGCCCCAGCATTTT
TRBV18	TRBJ1-1	once	-	CASSPPEGQSTEAFF	TGTGCCAGCTCACCACCGGAAGGACAGAGTACTGAAGCTTTCTTT
TRBV7-8	TRBJ1-1	-	-	CASSLVGNTEAFF	TGTGCCAGCAGCTTAGTCGGTAACACTGAAGCTTTCTTT
TRBV7-9	TRBJ2-7	-	-	CASSFGRYEQYF	TGTGCCAGCAGCTTTGGGCGTTACGAGCAGTACTTC
TRBV11-2	TRBJ1-3	-	TRBD1	CASSFRQGGSGNTIYF	TGTGCCAGCAGCTTCCGACAGGGGGGCTCTGGAAACACCATATATTTT
TRBV11-2	TRBJ2-3	-	-	CASSLVTWDTQYF	TGTGCCAGCAGCTTAGTTACTTGGGATACGCAGTATTTT
TRBV5-1	TRBJ2-1	-	TRBD1	CASSPHGQGVFRAPYNEQFF	TGCGCCAGCAGCCCCCATGGACAGGGGGTTTTTCGGGCCCCCTACAATGAGCAGTTCTTC
TRBV27	TRBJ2-1	-	-	CASSLDTNNEQFF	TGTGCCAGCAGTTTGGACACTAACAATGAGCAGTTCTTC
TRBV5-5	TRBJ2-1	once	-	CASSSLSGNNEQFF	TGTGCCAGCAGCTCCCTTAGCGGCAACAATGAGCAGTTCTTC
TRBV7-2	TRBJ2-7	-	TRBD2	CASSLVSGGDYEQYF	TGTGCCAGCAGCTTAGTGTCGGGAGGGGACTACGAGCAGTACTTC
TRBV7-8	TRBJ2-1	-	-	CASSRGRAGAYLNEQFF	TGTGCCAGCAGCCGCGGCCGGGCGGGGGCCTACCTCAATGAGCAGTTCTTC
TRBV7-3	TRBJ2-7	-	-	CASSLSDTIYEQYF	TGTGCCAGCAGCTTAAGTGACACAATCTACGAGCAGTACTTC
TRBV19	TRBJ2-1	-	TRBD2	CASSSLTRIDSSGVLNEQFF	TGTGCCAGTAGTTCCCTCACTCGTATCGACTCTAGCGGGGTCCTCAATGAGCAGTTCTTC
TRBV20-1	TRBJ1-2	-	TRBD1	CSASGRGRVGYGYTF	TGCAGTGCTAGTGGCAGGGGGCGGGTGGGCTATGGCTACACCTTC
TRBV7-9	TRBJ2-7	-	-	CASSDRLTYEQYF	TGTGCCAGCAGTGACAGGCTAACCTACGAGCAGTACTTC
TRBV30	TRBJ2-2	once	-	CAWNMLIGELFF	TGTGCCTGGAACATGTTGATCGGGGAGCTGTTTTTT
TRBV7-8	TRBJ2-3	-	TRBD2	CASSLGLAGTTDTQYF	TGTGCCAGCAGCTTAGGACTAGCGGGGACCACAGATACGCAGTATTTT
TRBV7-3	TRBJ2-1	-	-	CASSLTDLGDNEQFF	TGTGCCAGCAGCCTGACAGACCTTGGCGACAATGAGCAGTTCTTC
TRBV28	TRBJ2-2	-	-	CASQVGVVTGELFF	TGTGCCAGTCAAGTAGGGGTAGTAACCGGGGAGCTGTTTTTT
TRBV7-3	TRBJ1-2	-	-	CASSSQGLDGYTF	TGTGCCAGCAGCTCGCAGGGACTGGACGGCTACACCTTC